The 6 T cell receptor beta chains presented below share a single source sample, sequenced in a study of Ad26.COV2.S vaccination and SARS-CoV-2 variants. Sequencing used immunoSEQ multiplex PCR; TCRdb keeps in-frame clones, though not all of them. The profile shows nearly 400,000 clones, around 91% of them singletons. Treatment noted: some 20 received Ad26.COV2.S at low or high dose, single or two shots; several received placebo; per-sample allocation not given. On day 63 after the first injection, vaccine and placebo recipients gave samples. The specimen comprised peripheral blood, sampled in a trial of Ad26.COV2.S vaccine versus placebo. These TCRs come from a person between 18 and 59 years old who received the Ad26.COV2.S COVID-19 vaccine or a placebo.

This chain links TRBV5-1 with TRBJ1-1; D gene unclear. Germline CDR1 reads SGHRS; CDR2 reads YFSETQ. This CDR3 is 14 amino acids long. Trimming stripped 4 bases from V and 0 bases from J, with 10 bases between. CDR3: CASSKQVMNTEAFF. In DNA form, the CDR3 reads TGCGCCAGCAGCAAGCAGGTCATGAACACTGAAGCTTTCTTT.

This chain joins TRBV7-2 and TRBJ2-7; 11 bases line up with TRBD1. This CDR3 contains 16 residues. V lost 3 bases, J lost 1 base, and 5 bases stayed unmatched. In germline, CDR1 is SGHTA, CDR2 FQGNSA. This CDR3 is CASSFRTGGLSYEQYF. Written as DNA, the CDR3 is TGTGCCAGCAGCTTTCGGACAGGGGGCTTATCCTACGAGCAGTACTTC. Supplemented by reference TRBV7-2 and TRBJ2-7, the full variable domain reads GAGVSQSPSNKVTEKGKDVELRCDPISGHTALYWYRQSLGQGLEFLIYFQGNSAPDKSGLPSDRFSAERTGGSVSTLTIQRTQQEDSAVYLCASSFRTGGLSYEQYFGPGTRLTVT.

This clone appeared a few times. The rearrangement links TRBV14 to TRBJ1-2; TRBD1 matches 7 bases. The CDR3 totals 13 residues. The V gene's germline CDR1 is SGHDN and CDR2 FVKESK. With 4 bases clipped from V and 7 bases from J, the junction kept 6 bases outside the gene matches. The CDR3 region is CASSLQGRGGYTF. The CDR3 bases are TGTGCCAGCAGCCTACAGGGGAGGGGTGGCTACACCTTC.

The chain has TRBV9 and TRBJ2-7; D not certain. Germline values: CDR1 SGDLS, CDR2 YYNGEE. The CDR3 totals 14 residues. The V end was cut by 4 bases, the J end by 2 bases, with 13 bases between. The CDR3 reads CASSKGGEAYEQYF. The CDR3 region has the DNA TGTGCCAGCAGCAAGGGTGGTGAGGCCTACGAGCAGTACTTC.

V and J are TRBV28 and TRBJ2-5; D remains ambiguous. CDR1 is MDHEN and CDR2 is SYDVKM in the germline V gene. Trimming took off 5 bases at V and 3 bases at J, with 4 bases between the two ends. The CDR3 is 11 amino acids. This chain's CDR3 is CASSRKETQYF. The CDR3 region has the DNA TGTGCCAGCAGTCGAAAAGAGACCCAGTACTTC. Filled out from reference TRBV28 and TRBJ2-5, the complete variable domain reads DVKVTQSSRYLVKRTGEKVFLECVQDMDHENMFWYRQDPGLGLRLIYFSYDVKMKEKGDIPEGYSVSREKKERFSLILESASTNQTSMYLCASSRKETQYFGPGTRLLVL.

This sequence joins TRBV7-3 and TRBJ1-1; D is uncertain. The CDR3 is 16 amino acids. Germline assignment: CDR1 SGHTA and CDR2 FQGTGA. V shed 2 bases and J shed 2 bases, with 15 bases lying between them. The CDR3 DNA is TGTGCCAGCAGCTTATATTTGGGTCCGGTAAACACTGAAGCTTTCTTT. It is translated as CASSLYLGPVNTEAFF.